This T cell receptor beta chain was profiled in a study of metastatic and nonmetastatic thyroid tumors. Study summary: Malignant and benign thyroid patients had repertoires compared in peripheral blood and tumor or nodule tissue.

Turning to this clone: This CDR3 fails to terminate in the conserved phenylalanine or tryptophan, so it likely reflects a read error.

TCRdb re-called clones via MiXCR from the PCR reads. The sample comprises tens of thousands of clones, around 25% of which are singletons, and about 10% rests with the top ten. Ahead of thyroid surgery, no patient had received treatment of any kind. CDR1 is DFQATT and CDR2 is SNEGSKA in the germline V gene (reference sequence). V was clipped by 5 bases and J by 4 bases; unmatched bases: 4. The CDR3 is made up of 12 amino acids. The source material was blood. The receptor was derived from a female donor with papillary thyroid cancer or a benign thyroid nodule (not recorded which). Some clones in this sample may be carry-over from other donors' samples. V gene TRBV20-1 combines with J gene TRBJ1-2; 7 nucleotides align to TRBD1. The CDR3 coding sequence is TGCAGTGCTTTCCGGGACAGCTATGGCTACACCCTC. It is translated as CSAFRDSYGYTL.